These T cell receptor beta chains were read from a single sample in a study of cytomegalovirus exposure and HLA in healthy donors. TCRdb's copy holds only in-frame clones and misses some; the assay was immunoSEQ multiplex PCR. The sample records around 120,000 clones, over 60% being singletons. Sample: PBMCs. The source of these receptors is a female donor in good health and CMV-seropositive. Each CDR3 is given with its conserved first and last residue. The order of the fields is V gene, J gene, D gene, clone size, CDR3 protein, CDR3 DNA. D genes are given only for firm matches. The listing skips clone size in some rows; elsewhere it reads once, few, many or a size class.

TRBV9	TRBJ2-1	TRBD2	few	CASSPKRLAGGPGNEQFF	TGTGCCAGCAGCCCCAAGCGACTAGCGGGGGGGCCAGGCAATGAGCAGTTCTTC
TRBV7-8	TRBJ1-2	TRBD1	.	CASSQTQGEAFNYGYTF	TGTGCCAGCAGCCAAACTCAGGGGGAGGCCTTTAACTATGGCTACACCTTC
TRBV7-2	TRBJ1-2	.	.	CASSLEGLGEGYTF	TGTGCCAGCAGCTTAGAGGGGCTAGGGGAAGGCTACACCTTC
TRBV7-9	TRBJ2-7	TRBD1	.	CASSLKGAREQYF	TGTGCCAGCAGCTTGAAGGGGGCGAGAGAGCAGTACTTC
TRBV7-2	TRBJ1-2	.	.	CASSPQTGSQTGNGYTF	TGTGCCAGCAGCCCCCAGACGGGGTCCCAAACAGGGAATGGCTACACCTTC
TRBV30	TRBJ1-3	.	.	CAFDTDSGNTIYF	TGTGCCTTCGACACTGACTCTGGAAACACCATATATTTT
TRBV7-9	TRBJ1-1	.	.	CASSLDGRQVEAFF	TGTGCCAGCAGCTTAGACGGCCGGCAGGTGGAAGCTTTCTTT
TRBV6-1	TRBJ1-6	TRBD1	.	CASSEGTVNSPLHF	TGTGCCAGCAGTGAGGGGACAGTTAATTCACCCCTCCACTTT
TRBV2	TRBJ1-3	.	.	CASSERRGSSGNTIYF	TGTGCCAGCAGTGAAAGGCGGGGGAGCTCTGGAAACACCATATATTTT
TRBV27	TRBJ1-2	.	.	CASRDSPYGYTF	TGTGCCAGCCGTGACAGCCCCTATGGCTACACCTTC
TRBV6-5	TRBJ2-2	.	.	CASSLAGSPGELFF	TGTGCCAGCAGTCTGGCAGGGTCCCCCGGGGAGCTGTTTTTT